This T cell receptor (beta chain) was found in a study of read filtering for tumor transcriptome and immune sequencing. Overall study context: Whole-transcriptome libraries were prepared after DNase treatment.

CDR3 length equals 16 residues. The germline CDR1 and CDR2 sequences are DFQATT and SNEGSKA (reference sequence). V trimming: 2 bases; J trimming: 5 bases; junction bases outside the gene matches: 7. Study-level points and caveats: Single-read clonotypes: about 83% of IR-seq clonotypes (about 3.5% of reads), more than 70% of RNA-seq clonotypes (less than 50% of reads). RNA-seq captured clonotypes less deeply and reliably than IR-seq.

The library was built from about 370 ng RNA with molecular barcoded adaptors for alpha/delta and beta/gamma chains. TCRdb independently ran MiXCR on the reads; one entry per CDR3 protein. In the table there are around 60,000 distinct CDR3 sequences, about a fifth of which are singletons. In this sample, this clonotype turned up a few times. Its antigen is unidentified. Input material: a population of CD138-negative cells sorted from bone marrow. This receptor was taken from a donor over 35 with multiple myeloma. V usage is TRBV20-1 and J usage is TRBJ2-1; 12 bases map to TRBD2. Written as DNA, the CDR3 is TGCAGTGCTAGATCTCTGCGGACTAGCGGGAACAATGAGCAGTTCTTC. This translates into CSARSLRTSGNNEQFF.